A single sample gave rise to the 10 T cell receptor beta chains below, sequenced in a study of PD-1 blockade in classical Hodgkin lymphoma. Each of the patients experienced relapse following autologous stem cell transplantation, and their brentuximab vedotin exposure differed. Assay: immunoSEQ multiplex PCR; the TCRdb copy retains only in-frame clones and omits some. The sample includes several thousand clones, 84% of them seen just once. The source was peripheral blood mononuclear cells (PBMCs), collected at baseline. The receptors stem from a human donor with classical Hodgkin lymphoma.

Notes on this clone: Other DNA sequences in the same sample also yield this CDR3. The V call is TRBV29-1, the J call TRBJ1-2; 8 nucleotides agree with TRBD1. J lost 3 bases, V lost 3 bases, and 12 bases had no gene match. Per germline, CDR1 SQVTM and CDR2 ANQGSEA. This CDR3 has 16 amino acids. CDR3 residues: CSVDAGGQGAYYGYTF. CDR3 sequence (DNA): TGCAGCGTTGATGCCGGGGGTCAGGGGGCATACTATGGCTACACCTTC.

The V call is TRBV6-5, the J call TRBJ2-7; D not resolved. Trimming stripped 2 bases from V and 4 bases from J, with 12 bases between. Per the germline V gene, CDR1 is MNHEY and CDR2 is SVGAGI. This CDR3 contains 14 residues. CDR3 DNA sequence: TGTGCCAGCAGTTACGGGTCCGGGCAGTACGAGCAGTACTTC. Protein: CASSYGSGQYEQYF.

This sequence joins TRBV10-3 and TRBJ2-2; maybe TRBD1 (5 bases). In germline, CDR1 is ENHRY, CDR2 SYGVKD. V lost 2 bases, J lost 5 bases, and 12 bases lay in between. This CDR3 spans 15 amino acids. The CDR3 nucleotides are TGTGCCATCAGTGAGCCCAGGGTTGGAACCGGGGAGCTGTTTTTT. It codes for CAISEPRVGTGELFF.

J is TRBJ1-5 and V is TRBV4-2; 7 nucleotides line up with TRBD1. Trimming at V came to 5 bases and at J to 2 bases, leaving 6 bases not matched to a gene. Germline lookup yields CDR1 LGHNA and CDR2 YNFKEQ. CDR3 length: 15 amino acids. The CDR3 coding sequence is TGTGCCAGCAGCGCACAGGGGACGGGCAATCAGCCCCAGCATTTT. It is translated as CASSAQGTGNQPQHF.

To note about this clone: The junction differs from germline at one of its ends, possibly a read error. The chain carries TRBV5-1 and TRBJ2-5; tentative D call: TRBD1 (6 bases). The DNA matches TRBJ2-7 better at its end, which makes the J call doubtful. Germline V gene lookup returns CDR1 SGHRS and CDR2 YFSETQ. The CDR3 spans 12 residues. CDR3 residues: CVSSRDTDEQYF. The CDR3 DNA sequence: TGCGTCAGCAGCAGGGACACGGACGAGCAGTACTTC.

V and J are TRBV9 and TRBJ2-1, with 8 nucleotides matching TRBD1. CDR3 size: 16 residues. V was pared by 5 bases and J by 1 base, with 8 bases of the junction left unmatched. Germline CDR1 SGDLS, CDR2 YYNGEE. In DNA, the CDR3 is TGTGCCAGCAGTGGAAGACAGGGGAAGTCCTACAATGAGCAGTTCTTC. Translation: CASSGRQGKSYNEQFF.

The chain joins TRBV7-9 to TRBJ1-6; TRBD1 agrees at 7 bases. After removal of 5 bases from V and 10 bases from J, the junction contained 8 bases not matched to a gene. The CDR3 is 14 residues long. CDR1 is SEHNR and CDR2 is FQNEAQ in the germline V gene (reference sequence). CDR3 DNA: TGTGCCAGCAGCCGAGACAGGGCGGGCTCACCCCTCCACTTT. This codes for CASSRDRAGSPLHF. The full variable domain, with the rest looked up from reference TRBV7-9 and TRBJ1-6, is DTGVSQNPRHKITKRGQNVTFRCDPISEHNRLYWYRQTLGQGPEFLTYFQNEAQLEKSRLLSDRFSAERPKGSFSTLEIQRTEQGDSAMYLCASSRDRAGSPLHFGNGTRLTVT.

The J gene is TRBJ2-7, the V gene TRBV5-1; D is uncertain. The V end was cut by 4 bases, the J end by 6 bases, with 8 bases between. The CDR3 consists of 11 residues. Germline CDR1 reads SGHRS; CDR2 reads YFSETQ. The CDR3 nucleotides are TGCGCCAGCAGCGCCGGACGCGAGCAGTACTTC. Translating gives CASSAGREQYF.

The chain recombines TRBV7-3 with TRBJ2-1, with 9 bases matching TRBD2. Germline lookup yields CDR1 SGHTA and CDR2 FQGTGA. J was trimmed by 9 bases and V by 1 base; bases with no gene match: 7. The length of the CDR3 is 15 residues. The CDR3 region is CASSLNGDSGSEQFF. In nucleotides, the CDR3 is TGTGCCAGCAGCTTAAACGGAGATAGCGGGAGTGAGCAGTTCTTC.

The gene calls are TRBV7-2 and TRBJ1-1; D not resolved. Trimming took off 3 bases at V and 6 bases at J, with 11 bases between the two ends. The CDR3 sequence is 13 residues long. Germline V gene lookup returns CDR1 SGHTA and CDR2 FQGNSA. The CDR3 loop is CASSFGGFSEAFF. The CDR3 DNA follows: TGTGCCAGCAGCTTTGGAGGGTTCTCTGAAGCTTTCTTT. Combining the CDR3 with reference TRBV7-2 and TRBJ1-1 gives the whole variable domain GAGVSQSPSNKVTEKGKDVELRCDPISGHTALYWYRQSLGQGLEFLIYFQGNSAPDKSGLPSDRFSAERTGGSVSTLTIQRTQQEDSAVYLCASSFGGFSEAFFGQGTRLTVV.